This T cell receptor beta chain emerged from a study of OX40 agonist ivuxolimab in advanced cancers. The overall study: Aged 23 to 79 with a mean of roughly 65 years, they were about 83% male. Three individuals attained partial responses, comprising one hepatocellular carcinoma case and two cutaneous melanoma cases. Regarding the study as a whole: Researchers did not determine the expanded peripheral T cells' antigen specificity. Compared with others, partial responders at 0.1-3.0 mg/kg displayed clonal expansion among the lowest.

This table comes from immunoSEQ multiplex PCR, and its TCRdb copy is limited to in-frame clones, with some not included. The table records around 56,000 clones, approximately 86% of them present only once. As regards this clone: Antigen: not known.

Germline V gives CDR1 SGDLS, CDR2 YYNGEE. Trimming removed 3 bases from V and 0 bases from J, with 11 bases in between. This CDR3 region has 15 residues. This sample comprised CD4+ or CD8+ T cells sorted from blood, obtained in a trial of the OX40 agonist ivuxolimab. The chain joins TRBV9 to TRBJ2-3; no definite D call. The source is an adult with an advanced solid tumor such as melanoma, head and neck, liver or kidney cancer. DNA for the CDR3: TGTGCCAGCAGCGGCCGGACGGTTAGCACAGATACGCAGTATTTT. Translating it yields CASSGRTVSTDTQYF. The whole variable domain, remainder taken from reference TRBV9 and TRBJ2-3, is DSGVTQTPKHLITATGQRVTLRCSPRSGDLSVYWYQQSLDQGLQFLIQYYNGEERAKGNILERFSAQQFPDLHSELNLSSLELGDSALYFCASSGRTVSTDTQYFGPGTRLTVL.